This is a list of T cell receptor beta chains from one sample in a study of shared clonotypes between healthy human individuals. TCRdb's copy holds only in-frame clones and misses some; the assay was immunoSEQ multiplex PCR. This sample carries 550,000 to 600,000 clones, roughly 98% of them seen once, and the ten largest clones take approximately 0.3%. The sample comprised naive CD8+ T cells sorted from blood. All receptors come from a man aged 25 to 40 in good health. Each CDR3 is given with its conserved first and last residue. Rows may omit the clone size; those that give it use once, few, many or a size class.

abundance: .
v_gene: TRBV15
CDR3aa: CATSRDSHMNTEAFF

abundance: .
v_gene: TRBV4-1
CDR3aa: CASSQDGLAGEGTQYF

abundance: .
v_gene: TRBV6-5
CDR3aa: CASSYQGQNGYTF

abundance: .
v_gene: TRBV7-9
CDR3aa: CASSLVRSGKETQYF

abundance: .
v_gene: TRBV11-1
CDR3aa: CASRVASGPNTGELFF

abundance: .
v_gene: TRBV5-5
CDR3aa: CASSLAGGRYEQYF

abundance: .
v_gene: TRBV11-2
CDR3aa: CASRASSYNEQFF

abundance: .
v_gene: TRBV28
CDR3aa: CASNLDRGNGYTF

abundance: .
v_gene: TRBV7-9
CDR3aa: CASSPPLPFSYTDTQYF

abundance: once
v_gene: TRBV10-2
CDR3aa: CASSEARGHEQYF

abundance: .
v_gene: TRBV11-2
CDR3aa: CASTLEGLSSYNEQFF

abundance: .
v_gene: TRBV7-9
CDR3aa: CASSSYKATRPYEQYF

abundance: .
v_gene: TRBV29-1
CDR3aa: CSVEDSGRASGEQFF

abundance: .
v_gene: TRBV10-3
CDR3aa: CAITELAGGAFNEQYF

abundance: .
v_gene: TRBV28
CDR3aa: CASSEMGGELFF

abundance: .
v_gene: TRBV7-8
CDR3aa: CASSPGVGKGTEAFF

abundance: .
v_gene: TRBV27
CDR3aa: CASSLSSPGLGTGELFF

abundance: .
v_gene: TRBV4-1
CDR3aa: CASSQEGAMRNQPQHF

abundance: .
v_gene: TRBV6-5
CDR3aa: CASSYSGSTDTQYF

abundance: .
v_gene: TRBV28
CDR3aa: CASSFVTSADTQYF

abundance: once
v_gene: TRBV7-9
CDR3aa: CASSLGTNEKLFF

abundance: .
v_gene: TRBV10-3
CDR3aa: CAIRKEGSTEAFF

abundance: .
v_gene: TRBV9
CDR3aa: CASSPRQGGNEKLFF

abundance: .
v_gene: TRBV28
CDR3aa: CASSFMAGDTGELFF

abundance: .
v_gene: TRBV2
CDR3aa: CASSETSLRTDTQYF

abundance: .
v_gene: TRBV7-6
CDR3aa: CASSSSGTGVYEQYF

abundance: .
v_gene: TRBV19
CDR3aa: CASSGHPNTEAFF

abundance: .
v_gene: TRBV7-8
CDR3aa: CASSLWGGALVNNEQFF

abundance: .
v_gene: TRBV5-1
CDR3aa: CASSPKGLAGVDSYNEQFF

abundance: .
v_gene: TRBV29-1
CDR3aa: CSVVTGTYNEQFF

abundance: .
v_gene: TRBV19
CDR3aa: CASSPSLAGDAKTQYF

abundance: .
v_gene: TRBV7-8
CDR3aa: CASSLGGPKETQYF

abundance: .
v_gene: TRBV4-1
CDR3aa: CASSQPGGAYEQYF

abundance: .
v_gene: TRBV14
CDR3aa: CASSLYSGSRYEQYF

abundance: .
v_gene: TRBV27
CDR3aa: CASGHRGGYEQYF

abundance: .
v_gene: TRBV29-1
CDR3aa: CSVEDRVGTSGSWEQFF

abundance: .
v_gene: TRBV4-1
CDR3aa: CASSPNPGLAVIYNEQFF

abundance: once
v_gene: TRBV11-2
CDR3aa: CASSLNAGVLSGELFF

abundance: .
v_gene: TRBV6-5
CDR3aa: CASRSLGDTQYF

abundance: .
v_gene: TRBV29-1
CDR3aa: CSVEDRGTSGSSSYNEQFF

abundance: .
v_gene: TRBV14
CDR3aa: CASSQRTVGGNEQFF

abundance: .
v_gene: TRBV5-6
CDR3aa: CASSLDELAAYNEQFF

abundance: .
v_gene: TRBV13
CDR3aa: CASSPGLADPYEQYF

abundance: .
v_gene: TRBV18
CDR3aa: CASSPLGLANSTDTQYF

abundance: .
v_gene: TRBV6-5
CDR3aa: CASTYRWGSNQPQHF

abundance: once
v_gene: TRBV5-6
CDR3aa: CASSPTWPAAEQYF

abundance: .
v_gene: TRBV6-5
CDR3aa: CATGLGGPTGELFF

abundance: few
v_gene: TRBV6-6
CDR3aa: CASADGVSYEQYF